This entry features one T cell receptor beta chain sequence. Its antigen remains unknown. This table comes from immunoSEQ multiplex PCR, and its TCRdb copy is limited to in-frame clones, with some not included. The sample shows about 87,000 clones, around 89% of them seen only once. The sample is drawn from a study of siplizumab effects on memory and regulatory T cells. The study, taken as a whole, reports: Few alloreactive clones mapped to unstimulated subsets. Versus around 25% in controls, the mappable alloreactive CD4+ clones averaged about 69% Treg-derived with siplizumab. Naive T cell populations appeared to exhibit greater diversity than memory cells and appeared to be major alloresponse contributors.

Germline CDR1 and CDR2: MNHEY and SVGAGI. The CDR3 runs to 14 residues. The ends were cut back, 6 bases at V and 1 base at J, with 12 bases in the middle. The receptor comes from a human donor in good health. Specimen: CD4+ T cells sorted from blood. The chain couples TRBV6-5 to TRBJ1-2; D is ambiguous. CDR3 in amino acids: CASSPGGLNYGYTF. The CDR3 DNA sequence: TGTGCCAGCAGCCCGGGAGGACTTAACTATGGCTACACCTTC.